This T cell receptor beta chain was captured by sequencing in a study of blood T cell repertoires in COVID-19. About the research overall: COVID-19 samples collected from the United States, Italy and Spain covered acute and convalescent phases. PBMCs, B-cell-depleted T cells, or T cells were the source of the cDNA or gDNA that made up the material.

In the original workflow: For nucleated cells, counts were estimated from reference gene primer amplification. The method was immunoSEQ multiplex PCR; TCRdb's version includes in-frame clones alone and lacks a portion of them. That table furnishes V, J and clone size, whereas the DNA furnished D and trimming. The sample has some 110,000 clones, roughly 83% seen once. This CDR3 comprises 15 residues. Trimming took 6 bases from V and 1 from J, leaving 13 bases between them. Germline V gene sequence: CDR1 LNHDA, CDR2 SQIVND (reference sequence). The sample taken for sequencing was peripheral blood. The receptor was derived from a young man with acute or convalescent COVID-19. The chain employs TRBV19 and TRBJ1-5; D possibly corresponds to TRBD1 (6 bases). Here the CDR3 reads CASRRQDKSNQPQHF. The CDR3, as DNA: TGTGCCAGTAGGAGACAGGACAAGAGCAATCAGCCCCAGCATTTT.